This record covers a single T cell receptor beta chain. This entry comes from a study of blood T cell repertoires in COVID-19. In the study overall: Sources were T cells, B-cell-depleted T cells, or PBMCs; the material itself was cDNA or gDNA.

In the study's own analysis: Estimation of nucleated cell counts relied on the amplification of reference gene primers. Using immunoSEQ multiplex PCR, the repertoire was profiled, and TCRdb retains in-frame clones only, with some absent. The V and J calls and clone size were taken over from that table, and D and trimming were inferred from the DNA. This table has 70,000 to 95,000 clones, 80% to 90% appearing once. The origin of this receptor is a human donor in a cohort sampled during active COVID-19. Sequenced: peripheral blood.

CDR3 DNA sequence: TGTGCCTGGAGTGTCGGACAGGGCACTGAAGCTTTCTTT. Its protein is CAWSVGQGTEAFF. The chain is built from TRBV30 and TRBJ1-1; 8 nucleotides align to TRBD1. The CDR3 consists of 13 residues. Germline CDR1 reads GTSNPN; CDR2 reads SVGIG (reference sequence). J lost 4 bases, V lost 0 bases, and 1 base had no gene match.